This TCR beta chain was observed in a study of monozygotic twins with inflammatory bowel disease (dated by TCRdb to the late 2010s). Looking at the study overall: A total of around 30 monozygotic twin pairs were included in the full study, comprising nine German pairs (four IBD-concordant, five IBD-discordant) and 19 IBD-discordant Danish pairs. The search for disease-associated traits relied mainly on comparing IBD patients with their genetically identical healthy co-twins within discordant pairs. Each individual had, on average, about 151 000 unique TCRalpha sequences and 181 000 unique TCRbeta sequences available for analysis. Study-wide findings and limitations: Distinction between different T cell subtypes could not be achieved in the analysis. Because patients received different immunosuppressive treatments, the repertoires may have picked up extra background noise and variability between individuals. No single strong signal or clonotype linked to IBD turned up in the results, so the idea that one exists was not supported. Repertoire similarity did not differ between concordant and discordant twins, possibly due to limited statistical power. TCRbeta repertoire diversity, by inverse Simpson index, was decreased in IBD patients compared with their healthy co-twins. IBD patients shared fewer clonotypes with other individuals than healthy twins did, most markedly in patients showing signs of disease activity.

The library relied on 5' RACE. Each TCR library was prepared from roughly 3,800 ng of total RNA. For each sample, cDNA synthesis with SMARTScribe reverse transcriptase was split into eight separate reactions. Unique molecular identifiers containing a 6-nucleotide sample barcode were introduced through template switching during cDNA synthesis. Two nested PCRs of around 16 and 10 cycles amplified the TCRalpha and TCRbeta cDNA, and bead purification followed each PCR. Before amplification, cDNA was treated with uracil DNA-glycosylase and purified using the QIAquick PCR purification kit. The second PCR added Illumina TruSeq-compatible adapters along with sample-specific barcodes. Library quality and concentration were checked on TapeStation and Qubit, and libraries were pooled at 5 to 6.5 ng each. Pooled libraries were sequenced on an Illumina HiSeq2500 single-index Rapid Run with 2 x 100 bp reads and custom sequencing primers. Concerning the study's data processing: UMI-based consensus assembly with MiGEC version 1.2.6 was used to correct PCR and sequencing errors. V(D)J alignment, clonotype assembly and CDR3 extraction were performed with MiXCR version 2.1.1. Normalisation of gene usage, clonotype sharing and MAIT/NKT TCR abundance was achieved by analysing the top 1000, 10 000 and 20 000 clonotypes per sample. After downsampling to 27 000 UMIs, diversity was calculated as the inverse Simpson index using the vegan R package. Statistical testing used paired Mann-Whitney U tests on the discordant twin pairs and applied Benjamini-Hochberg correction for multiple testing. Reprocessed by TCRdb, the reads give a single entry per CDR3 protein sequence, without DNA. The V and J calls were determined by TCRdb, not by the authors. This sample's clone table shows around 99,000 distinct CDR3 sequences. In total, the top ten clones hold 12% of the sample.

From its cysteine to its phenylalanine, the CDR3 spans 16 amino acids. Only the protein is available. CDR1 and CDR2 are drawn from the germline V gene: SGHTA, FQGNSA. From each donor, a roughly 2.6 ml peripheral blood sample was collected into PAXgene tubes and stored at -80 degrees C. Without T cell sorting, total RNA was isolated from whole blood using the PAXgene blood miRNA kit on an automated QIAcube. Peripheral blood from monozygotic twin pairs concordant or discordant for inflammatory bowel disease was subjected to deep TCRalpha and TCRbeta repertoire profiling with unique molecular barcoding. Smoking habits were recorded for all twin pairs, and each individual was classified as a current, former or never smoker. Concerning this clonotype: No cognate antigen has been identified for it.

Sequencing was done on a sample of blood. This TCR was sampled from a human donor with ulcerative colitis or Crohn's disease, or a healthy co-twin of an affected twin (not recorded which). The rearrangement combines TRBV7-2 with TRBJ1-3. The CDR3 sequence is CASSLVGGGSGNTIYF.